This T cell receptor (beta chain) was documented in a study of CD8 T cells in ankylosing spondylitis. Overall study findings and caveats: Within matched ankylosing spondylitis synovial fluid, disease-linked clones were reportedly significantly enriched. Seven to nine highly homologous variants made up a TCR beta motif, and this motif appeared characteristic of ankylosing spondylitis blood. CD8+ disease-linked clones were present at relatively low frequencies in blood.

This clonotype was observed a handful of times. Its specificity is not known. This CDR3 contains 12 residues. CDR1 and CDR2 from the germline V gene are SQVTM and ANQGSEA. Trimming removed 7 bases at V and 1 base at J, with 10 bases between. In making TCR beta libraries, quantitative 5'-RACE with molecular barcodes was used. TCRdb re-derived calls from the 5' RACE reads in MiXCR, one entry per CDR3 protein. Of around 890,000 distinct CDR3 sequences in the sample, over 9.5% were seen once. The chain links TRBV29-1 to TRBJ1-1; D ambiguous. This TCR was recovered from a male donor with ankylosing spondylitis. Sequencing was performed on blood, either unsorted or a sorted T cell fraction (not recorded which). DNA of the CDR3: TGCAGCGCTCTTCGGGCGAACACTGAAGCTTTCTTT. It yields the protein CSALRANTEAFF.